The clone carrying this T cell receptor beta chain was seen a few times. Its cognate antigen is unknown. This sample was taken from a study of human T cells and chemical hapten exposure. At the level of the study: Patches with 0.01% DPC went on the upper back, and the tests were read at 6 days. Cases of alopecia areata, totalis or universalis occurred in a predominantly female patient group.

The time point here: patch test 3, about 24 weeks after DPC sensitization. As to treatment: therapeutic diphenylcyclopropenone sensitization with weekly scalp DPC. TCRdb itself ran the RACE reads through MiXCR, one entry per CDR3 protein. The sample has approximately 97,000 distinct CDR3 sequences, roughly 27% seen once. The CDR3 sequence is 15 residues long. Trimming shortened V by 8 bases and J by 10 bases, and 26 bases separated the two germline ends. Germline V gene sequence: CDR1 MDHEN, CDR2 SYDVKM. Study-wide results and limits: Relative to controls, expanded TCRs formed significantly more large CDR3 similarity clusters. The number of TCRs above 1 in 1000 frequency did not change after DPC sensitization.

The TCR was taken from a man aged 40-50 years with alopecia areata. Some clones in this sample may be carry-over from other donors' samples. The sample here was whole blood, taken in connection with sensitization to the hapten diphenylcyclopropenone (DPC). V is TRBV28 and J is TRBJ1-2; D possibly corresponds to TRBD1 (6 bases). CDR3 DNA: TGTGCCAGCCACCATGGGGGGCCCGGGCTTATTCTCTACACCTTC. Protein product: CASHHGGPGLILYTF.